Many counts were recorded for the clone carrying this T cell receptor beta chain. TCRdb passed the RT-PCR reads through MiXCR, listing each CDR3 protein once. Here the sample spans under 550,000 distinct CDR3 sequences, roughly 7.9% being singletons. The data were taken from a study of response to subunit inactivated influenza vaccine. Germline CDR1 and CDR2: DFQATT and SNEGSKA (reference sequence). This CDR3 contains 16 residues. The V gene lost 6 bases and the J gene lost 2 bases, with 17 bases spanning the gap. V usage is TRBV20-1 and J usage is TRBJ2-6; D remains unclear. This TCR derives from a man aged 50 to 69 who received an inactivated influenza vaccine. The sample consisted of PBMCs from blood, taken about 24 months after vaccination. CDR3 region: CSAQGVTTTGANVLTF. CDR3 bases: TGCAGTGCCCAAGGAGTCACAACCACTGGGGCCAACGTCCTGACTTTC.